This T cell receptor beta chain was sequenced in a study of human T cells and chemical hapten exposure. Time point meaning: patch test 3, about 24 weeks after DPC sensitization. Treatment denoted: therapeutic diphenylcyclopropenone sensitization with weekly scalp DPC. The trim removed 0 bases at V and 0 bases at J, leaving 4 bases unmatched. This CDR3 contains 17 residues. From germline, CDR1 is SGDLS and CDR2 YYNGEE. TCRdb processed the RACE reads anew with MiXCR; each CDR3 protein has one entry. The data show about 82,000 distinct CDR3 sequences, with 10% to 15% seen just once and approximately 6% held by the top ten. Study-wide results and limits: After DPC sensitization, TCRs above 1 in 1000 frequency showed no change.

About this clonotype itself: No antigen is known for it.

The V and J genes are TRBV9 and TRBJ2-7, with 12 bases that match TRBD2. The source material was whole blood, sampled in connection with sensitization to the hapten diphenylcyclopropenone (DPC). This receptor was obtained from a woman aged 50 to 65 with alopecia areata. Some clones in this sample may be carry-over from other donors' samples. CDR3 sequence (DNA): TGTGCCAGCAGCGTAGCACCGACTAGCGGGAGCTCCTACGAGCAGTACTTC. Translation: CASSVAPTSGSSYEQYF.